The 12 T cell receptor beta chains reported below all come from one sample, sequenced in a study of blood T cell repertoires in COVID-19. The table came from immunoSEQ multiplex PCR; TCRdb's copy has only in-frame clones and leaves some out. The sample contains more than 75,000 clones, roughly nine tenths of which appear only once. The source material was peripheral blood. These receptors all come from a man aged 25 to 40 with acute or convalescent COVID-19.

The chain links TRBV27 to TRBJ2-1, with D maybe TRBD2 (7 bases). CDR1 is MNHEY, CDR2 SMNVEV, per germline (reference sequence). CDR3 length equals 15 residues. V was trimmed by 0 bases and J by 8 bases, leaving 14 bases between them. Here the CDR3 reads CASSLSPQGRDEQFF. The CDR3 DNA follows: TGTGCCAGCAGTTTATCTCCTCAGGGGAGGGATGAGCAGTTCTTC.

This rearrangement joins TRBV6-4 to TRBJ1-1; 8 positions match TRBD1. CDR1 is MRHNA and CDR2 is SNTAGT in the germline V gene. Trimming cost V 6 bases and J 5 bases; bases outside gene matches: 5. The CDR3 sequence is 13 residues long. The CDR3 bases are TGTGCCAGCAGGACAGGGGAGGGAACTGAAGCTTTCTTT. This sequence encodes CASRTGEGTEAFF.

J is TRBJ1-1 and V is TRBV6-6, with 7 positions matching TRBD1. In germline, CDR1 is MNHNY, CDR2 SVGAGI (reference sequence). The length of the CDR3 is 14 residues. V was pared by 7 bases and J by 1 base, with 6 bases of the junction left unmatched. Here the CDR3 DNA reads TGTGCCAGCACCCTGGGGACAGCGAACACTGAAGCTTTCTTT. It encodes CASTLGTANTEAFF.

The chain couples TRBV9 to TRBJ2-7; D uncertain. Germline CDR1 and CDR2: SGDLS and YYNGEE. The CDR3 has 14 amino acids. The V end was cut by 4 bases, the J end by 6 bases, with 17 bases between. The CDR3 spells CASSPRLKSGEQYF. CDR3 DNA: TGTGCCAGCAGCCCCAGACTGAAATCGGGCGAGCAGTACTTC. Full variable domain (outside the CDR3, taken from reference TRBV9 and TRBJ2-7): DSGVTQTPKHLITATGQRVTLRCSPRSGDLSVYWYQQSLDQGLQFLIQYYNGEERAKGNILERFSAQQFPDLHSELNLSSLELGDSALYFCASSPRLKSGEQYFGPGTRLTVT.

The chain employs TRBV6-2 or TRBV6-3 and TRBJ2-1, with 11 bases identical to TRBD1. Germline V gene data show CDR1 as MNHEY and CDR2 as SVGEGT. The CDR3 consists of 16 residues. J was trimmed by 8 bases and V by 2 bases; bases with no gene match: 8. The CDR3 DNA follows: TGTGCCAGCAGTTACCAAGCCGGGACAGGGGGTGATGAGCAGTTCTTC. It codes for CASSYQAGTGGDEQFF.

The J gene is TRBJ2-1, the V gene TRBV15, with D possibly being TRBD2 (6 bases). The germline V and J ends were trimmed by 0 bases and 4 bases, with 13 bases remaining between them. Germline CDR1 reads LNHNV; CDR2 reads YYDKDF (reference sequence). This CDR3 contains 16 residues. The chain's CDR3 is CATSRDRRDFYNEQFF. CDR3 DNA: TGTGCCACCAGCAGAGATCGGCGGGACTTTTACAATGAGCAGTTCTTC.

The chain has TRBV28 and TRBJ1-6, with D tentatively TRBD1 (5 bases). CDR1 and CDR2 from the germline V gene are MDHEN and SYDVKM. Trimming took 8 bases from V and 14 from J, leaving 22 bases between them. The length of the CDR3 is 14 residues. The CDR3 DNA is TGTGCCAGCGGTACCGGGACGGGGGTTTTCACCCTCCACTTT. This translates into CASGTGTGVFTLHF. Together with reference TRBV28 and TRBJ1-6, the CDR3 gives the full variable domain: DVKVTQSSRYLVKRTGEKVFLECVQDMDHENMFWYRQDPGLGLRLIYFSYDVKMKEKGDIPEGYSVSREKKERFSLILESASTNQTSMYLCASGTGTGVFTLHFGNGTRLTVT.

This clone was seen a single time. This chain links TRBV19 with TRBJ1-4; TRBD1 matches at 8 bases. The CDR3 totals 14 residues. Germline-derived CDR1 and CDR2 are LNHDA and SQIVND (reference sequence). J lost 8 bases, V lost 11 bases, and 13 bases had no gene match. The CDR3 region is CASKLQGAGEKLFF. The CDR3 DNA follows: TGTGCCTCAAAACTCCAGGGGGCGGGAGAAAAACTGTTTTTT.

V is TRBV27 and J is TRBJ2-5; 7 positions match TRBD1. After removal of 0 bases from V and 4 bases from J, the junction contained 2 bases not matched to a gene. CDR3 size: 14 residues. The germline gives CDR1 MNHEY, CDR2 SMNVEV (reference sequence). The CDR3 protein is CASSLSYRGETQYF. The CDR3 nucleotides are TGTGCCAGCAGTTTATCGTACAGGGGAGAGACCCAGTACTTC.

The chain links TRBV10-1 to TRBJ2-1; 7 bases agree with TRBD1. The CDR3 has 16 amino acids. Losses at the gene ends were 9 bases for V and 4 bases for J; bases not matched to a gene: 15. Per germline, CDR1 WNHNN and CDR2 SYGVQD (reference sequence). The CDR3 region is CARVRAPGTDYNEQFF. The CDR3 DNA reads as TGCGCCAGAGTCAGAGCCCCCGGGACAGATTACAATGAGCAGTTCTTC.

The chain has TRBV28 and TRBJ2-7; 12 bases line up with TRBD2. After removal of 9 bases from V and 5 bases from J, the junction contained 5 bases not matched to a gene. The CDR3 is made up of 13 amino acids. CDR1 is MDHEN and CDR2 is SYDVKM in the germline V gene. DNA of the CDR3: TGTGCCAGTGGACTAGCGGGGTTCAACGAGCAGTACTTC. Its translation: CASGLAGFNEQYF.

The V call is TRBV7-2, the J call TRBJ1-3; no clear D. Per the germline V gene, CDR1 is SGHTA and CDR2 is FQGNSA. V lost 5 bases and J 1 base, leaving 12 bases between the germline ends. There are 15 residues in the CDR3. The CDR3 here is CASSREFGSGNTIYF. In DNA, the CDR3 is TGTGCCAGCAGCCGGGAGTTTGGGTCTGGAAACACCATATATTTT. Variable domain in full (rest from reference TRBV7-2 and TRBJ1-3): GAGVSQSPSNKVTEKGKDVELRCDPISGHTALYWYRQSLGQGLEFLIYFQGNSAPDKSGLPSDRFSAERTGGSVSTLTIQRTQQEDSAVYLCASSREFGSGNTIYFGEGSWLTVV.